The 29 T cell receptor beta chains listed next were all sequenced from one sample in a study of blood T cell repertoires in COVID-19 (dated by TCRdb to the early 2020s). The library was prepared using the immunoSEQ multiplex PCR assay. Held by TCRdb, this immuneACCESS table contains in-frame sequences only and omits some clones. Under half of the omission traces to an unresolved V gene where checked; the cause of the rest is unknown. This sample gives a few hundred thousand clones in total; 80% to 90% of them show up just once. The biggest ten clones account for around 2% of the sample. Sequenced material: PBMCs or T cells enriched from blood (not recorded which). The origin of the receptors is a woman aged 45-59 years who had recovered from COVID-19.

V is TRBV6-5 and J is TRBJ1-2, with D possibly being TRBD1 (5 bases). The CDR3 covers 13 residues. Trimming took off 11 bases at V and 3 bases at J, with 16 bases between the two ends. Germline V CDR1 and CDR2: MNHEY, SVGAGI. This chain's CDR3 is CASSGDWYYGYTF. CDR3 DNA sequence: TGTGCCTCATCGGGGGACTGGTACTATGGCTACACCTTC.

The chain has TRBV3-1 (or the pseudogene TRBV3-2) and TRBJ2-5; D unresolved. The CDR3 loop spans 13 amino acids. The germline V and J ends were trimmed by 2 bases and 5 bases, with 9 bases remaining between them. Germline loops: CDR1 LGHDT, CDR2 YNNKEL (reference sequence). Written as DNA, the CDR3 is TGTGCCAGCAGCCAATGGTCGGGTGAGACCCAGTACTTC. It yields the protein CASSQWSGETQYF.

This rearrangement joins TRBV11-2 to TRBJ2-7; D perhaps matches TRBD1 (5 bases). Germline V gene sequence: CDR1 SGHAT, CDR2 FQNNGV. The CDR3 has 16 residues. The ends were cut back, 1 base at V and 4 bases at J, with 17 bases in the middle. In DNA form, the CDR3 reads TGTGCCAGCAGCTTAGTCCTCATAGGGGCAGAATACGAGCAGTACTTC. It encodes CASSLVLIGAEYEQYF.

The V gene is TRBV9, the J gene TRBJ1-3; D is possibly TRBD1 (6 bases). The CDR3 runs 15 residues. The V gene lost 4 bases and the J gene lost 2 bases, with 13 bases spanning the gap. CDR1 is SGDLS, CDR2 YYNGEE, per germline. The CDR3 DNA reads as TGTGCCAGCAGCACACAGGGAGGGGCTGGAAACACCATATATTTT. Encoded protein: CASSTQGGAGNTIYF.

The V gene is TRBV12-5, the J gene TRBJ2-1; D unclear. There are 15 residues in the CDR3. Germline CDR1 LGHNT, CDR2 FRNRAP. The germline V and J ends were trimmed by 0 bases and 6 bases, with 12 bases remaining between them. CDR3 DNA: TGTGCTAGTGGTTTGGTACAAGGAGCCTTCAATGAGCAGTTCTTC. This translates into CASGLVQGAFNEQFF.

This clone was counted a single time. The rearrangement joins TRBV24-1 to TRBJ1-6; 7 bases map to TRBD1. CDR1 KGHDR and CDR2 SFDVKD come from the germline V gene. This CDR3 is 16 amino acids long. With V trimmed by 4 bases and J by 6 bases, 8 bases remained unmatched. The CDR3 region has the DNA TGTGCCACCAGTGAGTTTGGGACAGTAATTAATTCACCCCTCCACTTT. Its protein is CATSEFGTVINSPLHF.

V gene TRBV27 combines with J gene TRBJ2-7; D is possibly TRBD2 (5 bases). Germline V gives CDR1 MNHEY, CDR2 SMNVEV (reference sequence). The CDR3 is made up of 13 amino acids. V lost 6 bases and J lost 2, with 11 bases in between. CDR3: CASSRSGAYEQYF. CDR3 coding DNA: TGTGCCAGCAGCAGATCCGGGGCCTACGAGCAGTACTTC.

The V call is TRBV9, the J call TRBJ2-1; D possibly corresponds to TRBD1 (5 bases). Per germline, CDR1 SGDLS and CDR2 YYNGEE. The V end was cut by 0 bases, the J end by 6 bases, with 16 bases between. The CDR3 is 16 amino acids. The DNA of the CDR3 is TGTGCCAGCAGCGTAGGTCCCCGACCCCAGGGCAATGAGCAGTTCTTC. Its protein product is CASSVGPRPQGNEQFF.

The chain is built from TRBV7-9 and TRBJ2-3, with D unresolved. CDR1 and CDR2 from the germline V gene are SEHNR and FQNEAQ (reference sequence). CDR3 size: 14 residues. V gave up 2 bases and J gave up 5 bases, with 11 bases separating them. The CDR3 DNA follows: TGTGCCAGCAGCTTAACAGCCGGCAGAGATACGCAGTATTTT. Translation: CASSLTAGRDTQYF.

This clone was counted a single time. This chain connects TRBV10-3 to TRBJ2-1; D gene ambiguous. Germline V gene sequence: CDR1 ENHRY, CDR2 SYGVKD. V lost 2 bases and J lost 4, with 9 bases in between. The CDR3 runs 14 residues. The chain's CDR3 is CAISETEEYNEQFF. CDR3 nucleotide sequence: TGTGCCATCAGTGAGACCGAGGAGTACAATGAGCAGTTCTTC.

The chain uses TRBV15 and TRBJ2-3, with a tentative D call TRBD1 (5 bases). The CDR3 loop spans 17 amino acids. The germline V gene encodes CDR1 LNHNV and CDR2 YYDKDF (reference sequence). Trimming left V 4 bases short and J 0 bases short, with 17 bases between. The chain's CDR3 is CATSKPGYTTSTDTQYF. CDR3 DNA sequence: TGTGCCACCAGCAAACCAGGGTACACGACTAGCACAGATACGCAGTATTTT.

This rearrangement joins TRBV5-6 to TRBJ2-7, with D perhaps TRBD2 (5 bases). Trimming pared 1 base from V and 7 bases from J, leaving 12 bases between. The CDR3 length is 13 residues. Germline loops: CDR1 SGHDT, CDR2 YYEEEE. CDR3 sequence (DNA): TGTGCCAGCAGCTTGCGGTCCTGGGAGGAGCAGTACTTC. Translating gives CASSLRSWEEQYF.

The chain recombines TRBV28 with TRBJ1-2; 7 nucleotides align to TRBD1. Per the germline V gene, CDR1 is MDHEN and CDR2 is SYDVKM. The CDR3 spans 14 residues. Trimming at V came to 6 bases and at J to 4 bases, leaving 8 bases not matched to a gene. In nucleotides, the CDR3 is TGTGCCAGCAGCTATGGACAGGAAACCTATGGCTACACCTTC. Translating it yields CASSYGQETYGYTF.

The chain employs TRBV15 and TRBJ2-4, with 8 bases aligning to TRBD2. Germline CDR1 reads LNHNV; CDR2 reads YYDKDF (reference sequence). V dropped 0 bases and J dropped 6; count of bases not matched to a gene: 7. The CDR3 contains 16 residues. The CDR3 nucleotides are TGTGCCACCAGCAGAGATCCCGGTCTAGCGGGAAACATTCAGTACTTC. It specifies CATSRDPGLAGNIQYF.

The chain recombines TRBV11-2 with TRBJ2-1; 12 bases map to TRBD2. Germline-derived CDR1 and CDR2 are SGHAT and FQNNGV. CDR3 size: 15 residues. Losses at the gene ends were 4 bases for V and 7 bases for J; bases not matched to a gene: 5. CDR3 sequence reads: CASSSTSGRVNEQFF. DNA of the CDR3: TGTGCCAGCAGCTCGACTAGCGGGAGAGTAAATGAGCAGTTCTTC.

The table lists this clone with a few counts. This sample includes further DNA sequences coding for the same CDR3. This chain uses TRBV7-3 with TRBJ1-1; a possible D gene is TRBD1 (5 bases). The germline V and J ends were trimmed by 0 bases and 1 base, with 6 bases remaining between them. The CDR3 consists of 14 residues. Germline values: CDR1 SGHTA, CDR2 FQGTGA. CDR3 DNA: TGTGCCAGCAGCTTAACGGGGCGGAACACTGAAGCTTTCTTT. The encoded protein is CASSLTGRNTEAFF. The variable domain in full, completed from reference TRBV7-3 and TRBJ1-1, reads GAGVSQTPSNKVTEKGKYVELRCDPISGHTALYWYRQSLGQGPEFLIYFQGTGAADDSGLPNDRFFAVRPEGSVSTLKIQRTERGDSAVYLCASSLTGRNTEAFFGQGTRLTVV.

The J gene is TRBJ1-3, the V gene TRBV28; 9 nucleotides line up with TRBD1. CDR1 is MDHEN, CDR2 SYDVKM, per germline. V dropped 6 bases and J dropped 8; count of bases not matched to a gene: 14. The CDR3 loop spans 16 amino acids. The CDR3 nucleotides read TGTGCCAGCAGGCCTCACGGGACAGGGCTTCGGTACACCATATATTTT. This codes for CASRPHGTGLRYTIYF.

The chain is built from TRBV7-2 and TRBJ2-1; tentative D call: TRBD2 (5 bases). The CDR3 is 14 residues long. The germline V gene has CDR1 SGHTA and CDR2 FQGNSA. V was clipped by 6 bases and J by 2 bases, with 11 bases between them. The CDR3 DNA is TGTGCCAGCAGTCTAGGAGGAACCTACAATGAGCAGTTCTTC. Amino acid sequence: CASSLGGTYNEQFF.

This clone came up a few times. The rearrangement links TRBV6-5 to TRBJ1-6, with D unresolved. The CDR3 runs to 14 residues. The germline gives CDR1 MNHEY, CDR2 SVGAGI. V was pared by 0 bases and J by 5 bases, with 5 bases between. The CDR3 loop reads CASSYSSDNSPLHF. The CDR3 region has the DNA TGTGCCAGCAGTTACTCCAGCGATAATTCACCCCTCCACTTT.

This chain uses TRBV28 with TRBJ2-7, with TRBD1 matching over 8 bases. This CDR3 is built from 16 residues. From germline, CDR1 is MDHEN and CDR2 SYDVKM. J gave up 2 bases and V 5 bases, and 11 bases lay outside the gene matches. The CDR3 sequence is CASSLPGQGNTYEQYF. For the CDR3, the DNA is TGTGCCAGCAGTCTCCCCGGACAGGGTAACACCTACGAGCAGTACTTC.

The chain joins TRBV6-5 to TRBJ2-7; 7 bases line up with TRBD2. V lost 7 bases to trimming and J lost 4 bases; unmatched junction nucleotides: 7. Germline CDR1 and CDR2: MNHEY and SVGAGI. The CDR3 totals 13 residues. In DNA form, the CDR3 reads TGTGCCAGCACCGTCGGTAGCGGGTACGAGCAGTACTTC. Translation gives CASTVGSGYEQYF.

This chain uses TRBV20-1 with TRBJ1-4, with a possible D match to TRBD1 (5 bases). This CDR3 spans 13 amino acids. Germline assignment: CDR1 DFQATT and CDR2 SNEGSKA (reference sequence). Trimming removed 3 bases at V and 5 bases at J, with 10 bases between. As DNA, the CDR3 is TGCAGTGCTAGTCAGGGCCCAAATGAAAAACTGTTTTTT. Protein product: CSASQGPNEKLFF.

V and J are TRBV2 and TRBJ2-1; 11 bases match TRBD2. This CDR3 has 16 amino acids. V lost 8 bases to trimming and J lost 8 bases; unmatched junction nucleotides: 14. Germline CDR1 and CDR2: SNHLY and FYNNEI. CDR3 coding DNA: TGTGCCAGCCGGTCGGGCGGGCTAGCGGGAGGCGATGAGCAGTTCTTC. This codes for CASRSGGLAGGDEQFF. The variable domain in full, with the rest retrieved from reference TRBV2 and TRBJ2-1, is EPEVTQTPSHQVTQMGQEVILRCVPISNHLYFYWYRQILGQKVEFLVSFYNNEISEKSEIFDDQFSVERPDGSNFTLKIRSTKLEDSAMYFCASRSGGLAGGDEQFFGPGTRLTVL.

V and J are TRBV7-8 and TRBJ2-7; no reliable D call. Germline V gives CDR1 SGHVS, CDR2 FQNEAQ. V was shortened by 4 bases and J by 1 base, with 14 bases between the two germline ends. This CDR3 has 15 amino acids. The CDR3 spells CASSSPISASYEQYF. In DNA, the CDR3 is TGTGCCAGCAGCTCACCTATATCTGCATCCTACGAGCAGTACTTC.

The rearrangement joins TRBV7-9 to TRBJ2-6; D not certain. Per the germline V gene, CDR1 is SEHNR and CDR2 is FQNEAQ (reference sequence). Trimming pared 1 base from V and 3 bases from J, leaving 7 bases between. The CDR3 has 15 residues. CDR3 nucleotide sequence: TGTGCCAGCAGCTTAGTAAATGTTGGGGCCAACGTCCTGACTTTC. This encodes CASSLVNVGANVLTF.

In this sample, this clone turned up once. The chain links TRBV27 to TRBJ2-7; D possibly corresponds to TRBD2 (5 bases). This CDR3 has 12 amino acids. CDR1 and CDR2 from the germline V gene are MNHEY and SMNVEV (reference sequence). Trimming left V 3 bases short and J 7 bases short, with 10 bases between. Here the CDR3 reads CASSFPRGEQYF. Here the CDR3 DNA reads TGTGCCAGCAGTTTTCCCCGGGGTGAGCAGTACTTC.

The CDR3 loop is CASAGTSGTKTQYF. The DNA for the CDR3 is TGTGCCAGCGCCGGGACTAGCGGGACAAAGACCCAGTACTTC. This chain joins TRBV25-1 and TRBJ2-5; 13 nucleotides align to TRBD2. Trimming took 8 bases from V and 6 from J; bases not matched to a gene: 6. The CDR3 runs to 14 residues. Germline values: CDR1 MGHDK, CDR2 SYGVNS. Based on the CDR3 plus reference TRBV25-1 and TRBJ2-5, the full variable domain is EADIYQTPRYLVIGTGKKITLECSQTMGHDKMYWYQQDPGMELHLIHYSYGVNSTEKGDLSSESTVSRIRTEHFPLTLESARPSHTSQYLCASAGTSGTKTQYFGPGTRLLVL.

The rearrangement uses TRBV5-6 and TRBJ1-2; TRBD1 matches at 8 bases. Germline loops: CDR1 SGHDT, CDR2 YYEEEE. The junction had 12 bases not matched to a gene; V was cut back by 2 bases and J by 0 bases. This CDR3 is built from 18 residues. CDR3 region: CASSFSPRGPGANYGYTF. In DNA form, the CDR3 reads TGTGCCAGCAGCTTTTCCCCCAGGGGGCCCGGAGCTAACTATGGCTACACCTTC.

This chain joins TRBV18 and TRBJ2-7; D remains unclear. The CDR3 extends over 11 amino acids. In germline, CDR1 is KGHSH, CDR2 LQKENI. The germline V and J ends were trimmed by 4 bases and 3 bases, with 4 bases remaining between them. The CDR3 DNA is TGTGCCAGCTCACTCGGCTACGAGCAGTACTTC. Its protein is CASSLGYEQYF.